The 23 T cell receptor beta chains below all came from one sample that was sequenced in a study of cytomegalovirus exposure and HLA in healthy donors. Produced via immunoSEQ multiplex PCR; TCRdb's table is partial and in-frame only. This sample carries approximately 97,000 clones, approximately 93% of them seen once, and the ten largest clones take about 1%. The material sequenced was PBMCs. Source of these receptors: a woman in her twenties or thirties in good health and CMV-seropositive.

The chain's CDR3 is CASSLAARQPYGYTF. CDR3 bases: TGTGCCAGCAGTTTGGCGGCCCGACAGCCCTATGGCTACACCTTC. This chain connects TRBV28 to TRBJ1-2, with a possible D match to TRBD1 (5 bases). V gave up 3 bases and J gave up 4 bases, with 15 bases separating them. This CDR3 comprises 15 residues. Looked up from germline, CDR1 is MDHEN and CDR2 is SYDVKM.

This rearrangement joins TRBV7-9 to TRBJ2-2; TRBD2 matches 7 bases. V lost 4 bases, J lost 4 bases, and 9 bases stayed unmatched. The CDR3 length is 16 residues. CDR1 is SEHNR, CDR2 FQNEAQ, per germline (reference sequence). As DNA, the CDR3 is TGTGCCAGCAGCTCCCAAGGACTAGTGATCACCGGGGAGCTGTTTTTT. Protein product: CASSSQGLVITGELFF.

The V and J genes are TRBV5-1 and TRBJ1-5, with 8 bases matching TRBD1. V lost 3 bases and J lost 3; bases outside the gene matches: 5. The CDR3 contains 15 residues. Germline CDR1 and CDR2: SGHRS and YFSETQ. The chain's CDR3 is CASSSGQGVNQPQHF. CDR3 nucleotides: TGCGCCAGCAGCTCCGGACAGGGAGTCAATCAGCCCCAGCATTTT.

This chain joins TRBV28 and TRBJ2-1, with TRBD2 matching over 7 bases. This CDR3 comprises 14 residues. V shed 10 bases and J 4 bases; nucleotides not matched to a gene: 10. Germline loops: CDR1 MDHEN, CDR2 SYDVKM. The CDR3: CATKTSYPYNEQFF. CDR3 bases: TGTGCCACAAAGACTAGCTACCCGTACAATGAGCAGTTCTTC.

This clone showed up just once. The rearrangement links TRBV27 to TRBJ2-1; no reliable D call. Looked up from germline, CDR1 is MNHEY and CDR2 is SMNVEV (reference sequence). This CDR3 is built from 18 residues. V was clipped by 1 base and J by 5 bases, with 21 bases between them. CDR3 sequence reads: CASSLFTGITSRDNEQFF. CDR3 bases: TGTGCCAGCAGTTTATTCACGGGTATTACAAGCCGGGACAATGAGCAGTTCTTC.

This chain links TRBV28 with TRBJ2-7; a weak D match, TRBD1 (7 bases). CDR1 and CDR2 (germline): MDHEN, SYDVKM. The CDR3 spans 14 residues. The V end lost 10 bases, the J end lost 1 base, and 17 bases lay between the germline ends. The CDR3 sequence: CAILGGTESYEQYF. CDR3 bases: TGTGCCATCCTTGGGGGGACAGAGTCCTACGAGCAGTACTTC.

This chain joins TRBV28 and TRBJ2-3; 9 bases map to TRBD2. J gave up 4 bases and V 3 bases, and 8 bases lay outside the gene matches. CDR3 length equals 16 residues. Germline values: CDR1 MDHEN, CDR2 SYDVKM. The CDR3 DNA follows: TGTGCCAGCAGTTTCATTAGCGGGAGCGGTCCAGATACGCAGTATTTT. Translated, it gives CASSFISGSGPDTQYF. The entire variable domain, with the rest obtained from reference TRBV28 and TRBJ2-3, is as follows: DVKVTQSSRYLVKRTGEKVFLECVQDMDHENMFWYRQDPGLGLRLIYFSYDVKMKEKGDIPEGYSVSREKKERFSLILESASTNQTSMYLCASSFISGSGPDTQYFGPGTRLTVL.

The chain joins TRBV4-3 to TRBJ2-2; D gene ambiguous. The V and J ends lost 0 bases and 0 bases respectively, with 14 bases between them. The CDR3 loop spans 18 amino acids. Looked up from germline, CDR1 is LGHNA and CDR2 is YSLEER. CDR3 coding DNA: TGCGCCAGCAGCCAAGATCCGGGTTCTTCCGCGAACACCGGGGAGCTGTTTTTT. This sequence encodes CASSQDPGSSANTGELFF.

The chain employs TRBV15 and TRBJ1-4, with 8 bases fitting TRBD1. The V and J ends lost 0 bases and 8 bases, in that order; junction bases with no gene match: 5. The CDR3 totals 15 residues. Germline V gene lookup returns CDR1 LNHNV and CDR2 YYDKDF (reference sequence). CDR3 in amino acids: CATSREGQGDEKLFF. Here the CDR3 DNA reads TGTGCCACCAGCAGAGAAGGACAGGGTGACGAAAAACTGTTTTTT. Based on the CDR3 plus reference TRBV15 and TRBJ1-4, the full variable domain is DAMVIQNPRYQVTQFGKPVTLSCSQTLNHNVMYWYQQKSSQAPKLLFHYYDKDFNNEADTPDNFQSRRPNTSFCFLDIRSPGLGDTAMYLCATSREGQGDEKLFFGSGTQLSVL.

The chain is built from TRBV5-1 and TRBJ1-1; the D is unclear. Deletions cut 0 bases from V and 8 bases from J, with 11 bases between. Germline V gene lookup returns CDR1 SGHRS and CDR2 YFSETQ. The CDR3 extends over 13 amino acids. Here the CDR3 reads CASSLVLREEAFF. CDR3 DNA sequence: TGCGCCAGCAGCTTGGTTTTAAGGGAGGAAGCTTTCTTT.

This clone was picked up a small number of times. Other DNA variants within this sample encode the same CDR3. The chain has TRBV7-2 and TRBJ1-5, with TRBD1 identical over 9 bases. The CDR3 spans 15 residues. Germline V gene sequence: CDR1 SGHTA, CDR2 FQGNSA. V gave up 1 base and J gave up 6 bases; unmatched junction bases: 4. The CDR3, as DNA: TGTGCCAGCAGCTTAGACAGGGGGCAGGGTCAGCCCCAGCATTTT. Its protein product is CASSLDRGQGQPQHF.

V gene TRBV5-4 combines with J gene TRBJ2-7; the match to TRBD1 covers 7 bases. J gave up 9 bases and V 0 bases, and 9 bases lay outside the gene matches. CDR1 is SGHNT and CDR2 is YYREEE in the germline V gene (reference sequence). CDR3 length: 14 amino acids. The CDR3 sequence: CASSLVTGSNGQYF. CDR3 coding DNA: TGTGCCAGCAGCTTGGTGACAGGGAGCAACGGGCAGTACTTC. Full variable domain (missing parts from reference TRBV5-4 and TRBJ2-7): ETGVTQSPTHLIKTRGQQVTLRCSSQSGHNTVSWYQQALGQGPQFIFQYYREEENGRGNFPPRFSGLQFPNYSSELNVNALELDDSALYLCASSLVTGSNGQYFGPGTRLTVT.

In DNA form, the CDR3 reads TGTGCCAGCAGCTTATTGGCTAGCCGACTGGAGACCCAGTACTTC. Its protein is CASSLLASRLETQYF. The V and J genes are TRBV7-3 and TRBJ2-5; D is possibly TRBD2 (5 bases). The V end was cut by 2 bases, the J end by 5 bases, with 15 bases between. The germline V gene has CDR1 SGHTA and CDR2 FQGTGA. The CDR3 has 15 residues.

V gene TRBV5-1 combines with J gene TRBJ2-3; D remains ambiguous. Germline values: CDR1 SGHRS, CDR2 YFSETQ. This CDR3 spans 13 amino acids. Trimming took 3 bases from V and 2 from J, leaving 7 bases between them. The CDR3 DNA follows: TGCGCCAGCAGCTACGGGTACACAGATACGCAGTATTTT. It codes for CASSYGYTDTQYF.

The rearrangement joins TRBV7-9 to TRBJ2-5; TRBD2 might be the D (6 bases). The V end lost 0 bases, the J end lost 2 bases, and 13 bases lay between the germline ends. The CDR3 loop spans 16 amino acids. Looked up from germline, CDR1 is SEHNR and CDR2 is FQNEAQ (reference sequence). CDR3 protein: CASSLAPGLPQETQYF. In DNA form, the CDR3 reads TGTGCCAGCAGCTTAGCGCCGGGACTGCCTCAAGAGACCCAGTACTTC. Using reference TRBV7-9 and TRBJ2-5 for the parts outside the CDR3, the full variable domain is DTGVSQNPRHKITKRGQNVTFRCDPISEHNRLYWYRQTLGQGPEFLTYFQNEAQLEKSRLLSDRFSAERPKGSFSTLEIQRTEQGDSAMYLCASSLAPGLPQETQYFGPGTRLLVL.

The V call is TRBV28, the J call TRBJ2-5, with 9 bases fitting TRBD1. V lost 6 bases, J lost 5 bases, and 7 bases stayed unmatched. CDR3 length: 14 amino acids. From germline, CDR1 is MDHEN and CDR2 SYDVKM. CDR3 sequence: CASRRTGGAETQYF. CDR3 nucleotides: TGTGCCAGCAGGAGAACAGGGGGCGCGGAGACCCAGTACTTC.

This rearrangement joins TRBV10-3 to TRBJ2-1; D is ambiguous. The V gene's germline CDR1 is ENHRY and CDR2 SYGVKD. The CDR3 is made up of 12 amino acids. The V and J ends lost 6 bases and 4 bases respectively, with 7 bases between them. The CDR3 nucleotides are TGTGCCATCAGGGCGGAGTACAATGAGCAGTTCTTC. Protein sequence: CAIRAEYNEQFF.

The chain couples TRBV4-1 to TRBJ2-4; 7 nucleotides match TRBD2. This CDR3 region has 17 residues. The germline gives CDR1 MGHRA, CDR2 YSYEKL. Germline trimming cut 1 base from V and 1 base from J; bases unmatched to any gene: 7. The CDR3 spells CASSQGAGWGAKNIQYF. The CDR3 DNA sequence: TGCGCCAGCAGCCAAGGAGCGGGATGGGGGGCCAAAAACATTCAGTACTTC.

The chain carries TRBV4-1 and TRBJ2-3; 13 nucleotides align to TRBD2. V gave up 2 bases and J gave up 14 bases; unmatched junction bases: 10. Germline-derived CDR1 and CDR2 are MGHRA and YSYEKL. The CDR3 has 15 amino acids. DNA of the CDR3: TGCGCCAGCAGCCAAACCGGGACTAGCGGGACTCTTTTGTATTTT. Protein sequence: CASSQTGTSGTLLYF.

The J gene is TRBJ1-5, the V gene TRBV27; D is ambiguous. From germline, CDR1 is MNHEY and CDR2 SMNVEV (reference sequence). V was clipped by 5 bases and J by 1 base, with 15 bases between them. The CDR3 runs 16 residues. As DNA, the CDR3 is TGTGCCAGCAGTCCCGGGTCGTGGGAGAGCAATCAGCCCCAGCATTTT. This gives the protein CASSPGSWESNQPQHF.

J is TRBJ1-2 and V is TRBV6-5, with D possibly matching TRBD1 (5 bases). The CDR3 spans 14 residues. CDR1 and CDR2 (germline): MNHEY, SVGAGI. V lost 0 bases and J lost 8, with 13 bases in between. CDR3 nucleotides: TGTGCCAGCAGTTACTCGAGACCGGGGGGGGGCTACACCTTC. Translated: CASSYSRPGGGYTF.

The chain combines TRBV19 with TRBJ2-7; 9 nucleotides match TRBD1. The V gene end was trimmed by 4 bases and the J gene end by 6 bases; junction bases not matched to a gene: 13. The CDR3 runs 16 residues. The germline V gene has CDR1 LNHDA and CDR2 SQIVND (reference sequence). CDR3 coding DNA: TGTGCCAGTAGTAGCCGCAACAGGGGGCTTCCCGGCGAGCAGTACTTC. Translated: CASSSRNRGLPGEQYF.

V is TRBV10-3 and J is TRBJ2-5; 8 bases are shared with TRBD2. V dropped 7 bases and J dropped 5; count of bases not matched to a gene: 6. From germline, CDR1 is ENHRY and CDR2 SYGVKD. The CDR3 runs to 13 residues. CDR3 protein: CAITAGGGETQYF. In DNA, the CDR3 is TGTGCCATCACGGCGGGCGGGGGGGAGACCCAGTACTTC.